This T cell receptor (beta chain) derives from a study of somatic mutations in cytotoxic T cells in rheumatoid arthritis. As for the study in general: Patient blood was drawn as 30 ml EDTA; the draw came right after diagnosis and before any treatment. Study-wide findings and caveats: Rheumatoid arthritis patients showed slight TRBV07 underrepresentation, unadjusted for multiple comparisons.

V dropped 0 bases and J dropped 1; count of bases not matched to a gene: 2. Germline CDR1 and CDR2: MGHDK and SYGVNS. The CDR3 spans 15 residues. Turning to this clone: The antigen is unknown.

Sequenced by immunoSEQ multiplex PCR; TCRdb stores in-frame clones only, minus some. There are about 16,000 clones in the sample; 65% to 85% occur only once, and roughly a sixth lies in the top ten. The genes are TRBV25-1 and TRBJ2-7, with 8 nucleotides matching TRBD1. The sequenced sample consisted of CD8+ T cells sorted from blood. The clonotype was recovered from an adult with rheumatoid arthritis. CDR3 nucleotides: TGTGCCAGCAGTGAATACAACAGGGGGTCCTACGAGCAGTACTTC. This encodes CASSEYNRGSYEQYF.